What follows are 7 T cell receptor beta chains derived from one specimen sequenced in a study of cytomegalovirus exposure and HLA in healthy donors. 13 Jbeta primers and 60 Vbeta primers were used for the PCR. This table comes from immunoSEQ multiplex PCR, and its TCRdb copy is limited to in-frame clones, with some not included. The sample lists around 200,000 clones; roughly four fifths were seen once. The source material was PBMCs. The receptors derive from a man aged 50-60 years in good health and CMV-seronegative.

This chain joins TRBV19 and TRBJ2-2; 8 nucleotides match TRBD1. V shed 6 bases, J shed 6 bases, and the junction held 6 bases outside the gene matches. CDR3 length: 14 amino acids. From germline, CDR1 is LNHDA and CDR2 SQIVND (reference sequence). The CDR3 nucleotides read TGTGCCAGTAGCCCGACAGGGGCCGCCGGGGAGCTGTTTTTT. Protein product: CASSPTGAAGELFF.

The V gene is TRBV9, the J gene TRBJ1-3; D is undetermined. CDR1 SGDLS and CDR2 YYNGEE come from the germline V gene. The CDR3 covers 16 residues. V was cut by 3 bases and J by 1 base, with 14 bases left in between. In nucleotides, the CDR3 is TGTGCCAGCAGCGGCGGCGGGAGCAGGTCTGGAAACACCATATATTTT. Translating it yields CASSGGGSRSGNTIYF.

V gene TRBV5-1 combines with J gene TRBJ2-7, with a possible D match to TRBD2 (7 bases). The CDR3 covers 15 residues. Germline V gene sequence: CDR1 SGHRS, CDR2 YFSETQ. With 0 bases removed from V and 6 bases from J, the gap between germline ends came to 16 bases. The CDR3 is CASSLESGGASEQYF. The CDR3, as DNA: TGCGCCAGCAGCTTGGAGTCGGGGGGCGCTTCCGAGCAGTACTTC.

In its sample, this clone was seen once. The rearrangement joins TRBV2 to TRBJ2-5, with 9 bases identical to TRBD2. V was clipped by 4 bases and J by 3 bases; unmatched bases: 6. The CDR3 loop spans 15 amino acids. Looked up from germline, CDR1 is SNHLY and CDR2 is FYNNEI. The CDR3 nucleotides read TGTGCCAGCAGTGTCCTAGCGGGGCGCGAAGAGACCCAGTACTTC. Translated, it gives CASSVLAGREETQYF.

The chain combines TRBV4-2 with TRBJ1-1; TRBD1 agrees at 8 bases. CDR1 is LGHNA and CDR2 is YNFKEQ in the germline V gene. The CDR3 contains 14 residues. With V trimmed by 5 bases and J by 2 bases, 4 bases remained unmatched. CDR3 region: CASSLDRANTEAFF. The CDR3 nucleotides read TGTGCCAGCAGCTTGGACAGGGCAAACACTGAAGCTTTCTTT.

This chain connects TRBV7-9 to TRBJ2-3; D is perhaps TRBD1 (6 bases). The CDR3 sequence is 14 residues long. The V and J ends lost 4 bases and 2 bases respectively, with 10 bases between them. In germline, CDR1 is SEHNR, CDR2 FQNEAQ (reference sequence). CDR3 nucleotide sequence: TGTGCCAGCAGCTACACAGGGAACACAGATACGCAGTATTTT. Its protein product is CASSYTGNTDTQYF.

The chain links TRBV7-9 to TRBJ1-1; D remains unclear. V was clipped by 6 bases and J by 5 bases, with 10 bases between them. CDR3 size: 12 residues. Germline V gene lookup returns CDR1 SEHNR and CDR2 FQNEAQ (reference sequence). The CDR3 region is CASSPGGTEAFF. The CDR3 coding sequence is TGTGCCAGCAGTCCGGGTGGGACTGAAGCTTTCTTT.